Listed below are T cell receptor beta chains from one sample, sequenced in a study of blood T cell repertoires in COVID-19. Profiled with immunoSEQ multiplex PCR; TCRdb holds only in-frame clones, not every one. The table has some 190,000 clones, around 83% seen once. The specimen sequenced was PBMCs or T cells enriched from blood (not recorded which). Receptors originate from a middle-aged woman in a cohort exposed to, infected with or recovered from COVID-19 (not recorded which). Each CDR3 is given with its conserved first and last residue. Fields, in order: CDR3 length, V gene, J gene, D gene, clone size, CDR3 protein, CDR3 DNA. D genes are given only for firm matches. Where a row states a size, it is once, few, many or the class of an expanded clone; other rows omit it.

11	TRBV7-2	TRBJ1-2	-	once	CASSLPYGYTF	TGTGCCAGCAGCTTACCTTATGGCTACACCTTC
16	TRBV3-1/TRBV3-2	TRBJ2-5	TRBD2	once	CASSHRLAGAQETQYF	TGTGCCAGCAGCCATCGACTAGCGGGGGCCCAAGAGACCCAGTACTTC
16	TRBV19	TRBJ2-7	TRBD1	-	CASSRGGTGLTYEQYF	TGTGCCAGTAGCAGGGGAGGGACAGGGTTAACCTACGAGCAGTACTTC
12	TRBV7-2	TRBJ1-6	-	-	CASSMTVGPLHF	TGTGCCAGCAGCATGACAGTGGGGCCCCTCCACTTT
14	TRBV27	TRBJ2-7	TRBD1	-	CASSLRDSFFEQYF	TGTGCCAGCAGTTTAAGGGACAGTTTCTTCGAGCAGTACTTC
16	TRBV24-1	TRBJ2-1	TRBD1	once	CATSDFGQGSGNEQFF	TGTGCCACCAGTGATTTCGGACAGGGGTCGGGCAATGAGCAGTTCTTC
13	TRBV4-1	TRBJ2-2	-	-	CASSRGVGGELFF	TGCGCCAGCAGCCGCGGGGTGGGAGGGGAGCTGTTTTTT
12	TRBV30	TRBJ2-5	-	-	CAWSPGLGAQYF	TGTGCCTGGAGTCCCGGGCTAGGGGCCCAGTACTTC
13	TRBV18	TRBJ2-7	-	-	CASSPRGAYEQYF	TGTGCCAGCTCACCACGGGGGGCCTACGAGCAGTACTTC
16	TRBV5-6	TRBJ1-5	TRBD1	-	CASSQKGQGEGQPQHF	TGTGCCAGCAGCCAGAAGGGACAGGGGGAGGGTCAGCCCCAGCATTTT
14	TRBV7-9	TRBJ1-2	TRBD1	-	CASSSGQGAYGYTF	TGTGCCAGCTCCTCCGGACAGGGAGCCTATGGCTACACCTTC
15	TRBV5-4	TRBJ2-5	TRBD1	-	CASSIRTGAGETQYF	TGTGCCAGCAGCATACGAACAGGGGCTGGTGAGACCCAGTACTTC
14	TRBV16	TRBJ2-7	TRBD1	once	CASSQLDRVHEQYF	TGTGCCAGCAGCCAATTGGACAGGGTCCACGAGCAGTACTTC
13	TRBV10-1	TRBJ2-7	-	few	CASSDREPHEQYF	TGCGCCAGCAGTGATCGCGAGCCCCACGAGCAGTACTTC
17	TRBV28	TRBJ1-4	TRBD1	-	CASSSPRRQGANEKLFF	TGTGCCAGCAGTTCCCCCCGAAGACAGGGGGCTAATGAAAAACTGTTTTTT
15	TRBV4-2	TRBJ2-2	TRBD2	-	CASRAGRDYAGELFF	TGTGCCAGCAGAGCAGGCAGGGACTACGCCGGGGAGCTGTTTTTT
18	TRBV21-1	TRBJ1-3	-	once	CASSKAAGQEDSGNTIYF	TGTGCCAGCAGCAAAGCGGCCGGACAGGAGGACTCTGGAAACACCATATATTTT
11	TRBV20-1	TRBJ1-2	-	-	CSADFYYGYTF	TGCAGTGCGGACTTTTACTATGGCTACACCTTC
16	TRBV4-1	TRBJ2-7	TRBD1	-	CASSLEQGHPYNEQYF	TGCGCCAGCAGCTTAGAACAGGGGCATCCGTACAACGAGCAGTACTTC
15	TRBV9	TRBJ1-3	-	-	CASSDQGSSGNTIYF	TGTGCCAGCAGCGATCAGGGGAGCTCTGGAAACACCATATATTTT
16	TRBV29-1	TRBJ2-1	TRBD2	-	CSVGSWTSGHYNEQFF	TGCAGCGTTGGCTCCTGGACTAGCGGGCACTACAATGAGCAGTTCTTC
18	TRBV2	TRBJ2-1	-	-	CASSESTNIKSSYNEQFF	TGTGCCAGCAGTGAATCTACTAACATCAAGAGCTCCTACAATGAGCAGTTCTTC
21	TRBV4-3	TRBJ1-1	TRBD1	-	CASSQVASYETGVSPNTEAFF	TGCGCCAGCAGCCAAGTTGCGTCGTATGAGACAGGGGTTTCGCCGAACACTGAAGCTTTCTTT
15	TRBV19	TRBJ1-4	TRBD1	-	CASSKQGASAEKLFF	TGTGCCAGTAGTAAACAGGGGGCTTCGGCCGAAAAACTGTTTTTT
16	TRBV4-2	TRBJ1-4	-	-	CASSQGVAPKNEKLFF	TGTGCCAGCAGCCAAGGTGTTGCACCTAAAAATGAAAAACTGTTTTTT
14	TRBV7-9	TRBJ1-1	-	-	CASSHTTGNTEAFF	TGTGCCAGCAGCCATACTACAGGGAACACTGAAGCTTTCTTT
13	TRBV18	TRBJ1-2	TRBD1	-	CASSRGQEYGYTF	TGTGCCAGCTCACGAGGACAGGAGTATGGCTACACCTTC
17	TRBV4-2	TRBJ2-7	TRBD2	-	CASSQGGRASNYYEQYF	TGTGCCAGCAGCCAAGGGGGGAGGGCCTCGAATTACTACGAGCAGTACTTC
15	TRBV21-1	TRBJ2-1	-	-	CASSKRRRGNNEQFF	TGTGCCAGCAGCAAGAGGAGGCGGGGGAACAATGAGCAGTTCTTC
13	TRBV5-1	TRBJ1-2	TRBD1	-	CASSIPGGDGYTF	TGCGCCAGCAGCATACCAGGGGGAGATGGCTACACCTTC
15	TRBV23-1	TRBJ2-3	TRBD2	-	CASSQSSGVTDTQYF	TGCGCCAGCAGTCAATCAAGCGGGGTTACAGATACGCAGTATTTT